Listed here is a single T cell receptor beta chain. Its antigen is still unknown. The repertoire was sequenced with immunoSEQ multiplex PCR; TCRdb's copy has only in-frame clones and lacks some. The table has 150,000 to 200,000 clones, roughly 86% seen once. In germline, CDR1 is SEHNR, CDR2 FQNEAQ (reference sequence). The CDR3 loop spans 14 amino acids. V was cut by 2 bases and J by 1 base, with 8 bases left in between. This specimen comes from a study of cytomegalovirus exposure and HLA in healthy donors. Overall study findings and caveats: Specificity of three CMV-associated chains for CMV antigens was verified in vitro. The study labeled 180 or so TCR beta chains cytomegalovirus-associated.

This sequence originates from a man aged 25 to 40 in good health and CMV-seropositive. The sample consisted of PBMCs. This chain links TRBV7-9 with TRBJ1-1, with D hard to call. In DNA, the CDR3 is TGTGCCAGCAGCTTAAATTCTAGGAACACTGAAGCTTTCTTT. It codes for CASSLNSRNTEAFF.